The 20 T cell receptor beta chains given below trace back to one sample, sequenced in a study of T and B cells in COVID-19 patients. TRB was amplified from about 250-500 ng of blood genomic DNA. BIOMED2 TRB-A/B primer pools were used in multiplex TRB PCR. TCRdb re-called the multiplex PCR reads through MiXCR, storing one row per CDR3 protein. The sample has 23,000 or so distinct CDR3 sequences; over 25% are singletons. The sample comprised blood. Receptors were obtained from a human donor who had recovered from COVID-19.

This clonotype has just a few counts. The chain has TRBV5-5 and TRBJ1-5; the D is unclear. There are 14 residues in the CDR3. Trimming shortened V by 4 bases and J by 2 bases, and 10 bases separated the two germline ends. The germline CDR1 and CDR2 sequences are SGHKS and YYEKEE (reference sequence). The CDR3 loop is CASSPDGGNQPQHF. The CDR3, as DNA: TGTGCCAGCAGCCCGGACGGGGGCAATCAGCCCCAGCATTTT.

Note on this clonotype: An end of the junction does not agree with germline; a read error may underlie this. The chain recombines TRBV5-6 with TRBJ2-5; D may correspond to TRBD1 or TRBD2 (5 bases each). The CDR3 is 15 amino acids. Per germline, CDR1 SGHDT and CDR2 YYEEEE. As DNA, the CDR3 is TGCGCCAGCAGATTCGTGGACGGGGCAAAGGAGACCCAGTACTTC. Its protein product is CASRFVDGAKETQYF.

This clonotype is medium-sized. The CDR3: CASSPILYVEQYF. The CDR3 region has the DNA TGTGCCAGCTCACCGATCCTCTACGTTGAGCAGTACTTC. The chain links TRBV18 to TRBJ2-7; D call uncertain. Germline V gives CDR1 KGHSH, CDR2 LQKENI. This CDR3 has 13 amino acids. Trimming removed 3 bases at V and 7 bases at J, with 13 bases between.

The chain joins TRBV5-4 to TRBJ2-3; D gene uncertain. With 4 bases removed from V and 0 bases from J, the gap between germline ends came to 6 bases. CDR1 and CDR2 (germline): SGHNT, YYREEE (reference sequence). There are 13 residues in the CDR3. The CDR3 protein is CASSRTSTDTQYF. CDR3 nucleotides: TGTGCCAGCAGCCGTACTAGCACAGATACGCAGTATTTT.

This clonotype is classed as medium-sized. In nucleotides, the CDR3 is TGTGCCAGCAGTGTACCAGAGTCTGGGGCCAACGTCCTGACTTTC. As protein: CASSVPESGANVLTF. The chain carries TRBV12-3 or TRBV12-4 and TRBJ2-6, with D unclear. The germline V and J ends were trimmed by 5 bases and 1 base, with 9 bases remaining between them. The CDR3 runs to 15 residues.

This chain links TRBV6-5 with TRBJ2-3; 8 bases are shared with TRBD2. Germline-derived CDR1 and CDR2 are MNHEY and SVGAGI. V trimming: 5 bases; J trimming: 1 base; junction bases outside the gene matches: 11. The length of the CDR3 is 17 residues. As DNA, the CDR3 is TGTGCCAGCAGTGAGGTACGCGGGCGGGGGGGCACAGATACGCAGTATTTT. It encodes CASSEVRGRGGTDTQYF.

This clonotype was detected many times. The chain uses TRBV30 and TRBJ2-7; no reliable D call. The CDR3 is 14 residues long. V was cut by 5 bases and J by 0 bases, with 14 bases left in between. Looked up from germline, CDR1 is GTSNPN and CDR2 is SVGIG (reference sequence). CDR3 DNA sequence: TGTGCCTGGTCCTTTGGCGCTGGCTCCTACGAGCAGTACTTC. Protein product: CAWSFGAGSYEQYF.

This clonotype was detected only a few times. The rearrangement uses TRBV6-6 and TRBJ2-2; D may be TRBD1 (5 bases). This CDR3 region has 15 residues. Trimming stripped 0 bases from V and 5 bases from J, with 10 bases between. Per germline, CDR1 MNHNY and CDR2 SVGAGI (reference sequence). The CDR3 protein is CASSYSRQTTGELFF. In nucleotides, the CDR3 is TGTGCCAGCAGTTACTCGAGACAGACGACCGGGGAGCTGTTTTTT.

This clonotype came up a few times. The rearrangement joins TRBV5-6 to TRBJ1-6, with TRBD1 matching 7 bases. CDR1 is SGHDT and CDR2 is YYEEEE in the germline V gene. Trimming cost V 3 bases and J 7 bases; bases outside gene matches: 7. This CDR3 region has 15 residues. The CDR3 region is CASSSPDRKNSPLHF. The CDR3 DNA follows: TGTGCCAGCAGCTCCCCGGACAGGAAAAATTCACCCCTCCACTTT.

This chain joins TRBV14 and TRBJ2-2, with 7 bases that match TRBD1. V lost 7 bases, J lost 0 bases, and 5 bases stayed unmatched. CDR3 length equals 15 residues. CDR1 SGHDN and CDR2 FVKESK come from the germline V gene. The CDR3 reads CASTRDSTNTGELFF. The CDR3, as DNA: TGTGCCAGCACCCGGGACAGTACGAACACCGGGGAGCTGTTTTTT.

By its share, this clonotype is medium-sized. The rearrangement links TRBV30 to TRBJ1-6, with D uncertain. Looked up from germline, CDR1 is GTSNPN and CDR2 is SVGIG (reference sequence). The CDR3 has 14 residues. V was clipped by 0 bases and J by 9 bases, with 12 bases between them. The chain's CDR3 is CAWSVQRGGSPLHF. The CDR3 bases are TGTGCCTGGAGTGTACAGCGCGGCGGTTCACCCCTCCACTTT.

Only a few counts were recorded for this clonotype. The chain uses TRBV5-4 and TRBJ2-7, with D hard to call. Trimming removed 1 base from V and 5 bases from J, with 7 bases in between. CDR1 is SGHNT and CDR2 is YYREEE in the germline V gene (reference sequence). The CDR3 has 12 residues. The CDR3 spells CASSLLGNEQYF. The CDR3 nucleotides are TGTGCCAGCAGCTTGCTGGGGAACGAGCAGTACTTC.

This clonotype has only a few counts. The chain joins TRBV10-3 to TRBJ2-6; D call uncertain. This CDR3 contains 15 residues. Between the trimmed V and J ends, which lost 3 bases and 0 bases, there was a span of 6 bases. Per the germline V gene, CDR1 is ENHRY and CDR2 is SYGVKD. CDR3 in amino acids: CAISDRYSGANVLTF. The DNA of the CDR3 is TGTGCCATCAGTGACAGATACTCTGGGGCCAACGTCCTGACTTTC.

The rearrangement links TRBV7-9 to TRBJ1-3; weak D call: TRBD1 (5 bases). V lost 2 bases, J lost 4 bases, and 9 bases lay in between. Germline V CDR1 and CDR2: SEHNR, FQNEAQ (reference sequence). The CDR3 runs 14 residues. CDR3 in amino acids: CASSLKGPGNTIYF. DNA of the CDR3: TGTGCCAGCAGCTTAAAGGGACCGGGAAACACCATATATTTT.

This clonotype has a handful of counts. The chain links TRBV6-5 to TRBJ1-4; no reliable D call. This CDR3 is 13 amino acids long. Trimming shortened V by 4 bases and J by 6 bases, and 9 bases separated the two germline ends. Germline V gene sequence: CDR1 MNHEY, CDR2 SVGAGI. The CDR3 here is CASSSRGDEKLFF. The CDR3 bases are TGTGCCAGCAGTTCTCGGGGAGATGAAAAACTGTTTTTT.

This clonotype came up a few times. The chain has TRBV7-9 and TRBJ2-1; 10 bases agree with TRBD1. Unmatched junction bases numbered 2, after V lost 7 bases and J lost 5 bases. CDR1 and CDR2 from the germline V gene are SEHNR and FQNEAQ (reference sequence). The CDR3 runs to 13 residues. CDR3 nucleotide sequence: TGTGCCAGCACGGGACAGGGGAACAATGAGCAGTTCTTC. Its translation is CASTGQGNNEQFF.

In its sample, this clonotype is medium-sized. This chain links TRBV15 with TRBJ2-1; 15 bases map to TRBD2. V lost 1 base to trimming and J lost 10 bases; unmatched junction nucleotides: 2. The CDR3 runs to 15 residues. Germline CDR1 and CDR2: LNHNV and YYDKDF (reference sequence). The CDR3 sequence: CATSRAGLAGGEQFF. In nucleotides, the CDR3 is TGTGCCACCAGCAGAGCTGGACTAGCGGGGGGGGAGCAGTTCTTC.

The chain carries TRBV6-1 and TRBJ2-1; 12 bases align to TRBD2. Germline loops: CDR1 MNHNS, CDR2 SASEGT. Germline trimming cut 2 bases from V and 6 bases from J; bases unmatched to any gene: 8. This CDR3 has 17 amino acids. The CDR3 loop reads CASSEKLRLAGANEQFF. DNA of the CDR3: TGTGCCAGCAGTGAAAAGCTACGACTAGCGGGGGCCAATGAGCAGTTCTTC.

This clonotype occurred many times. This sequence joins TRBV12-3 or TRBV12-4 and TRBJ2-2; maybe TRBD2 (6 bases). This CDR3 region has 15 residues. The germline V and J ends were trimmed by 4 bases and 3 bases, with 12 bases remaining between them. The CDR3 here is CASSSGSGDTGELFF. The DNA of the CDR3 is TGTGCCAGCAGTTCCGGTTCGGGGGACACCGGGGAGCTGTTTTTT.

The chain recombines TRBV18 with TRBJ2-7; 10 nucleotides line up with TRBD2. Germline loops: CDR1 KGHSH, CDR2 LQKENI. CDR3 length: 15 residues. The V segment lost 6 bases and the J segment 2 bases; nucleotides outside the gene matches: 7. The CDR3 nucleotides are TGTGCCAGCTCCCAAAAGCTAGCGGGGGCCTACGAGCAGTACTTC. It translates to CASSQKLAGAYEQYF.